At least ten counts were recorded for the clone carrying this T cell receptor beta chain. The target antigen is unknown. Germline values: CDR1 LGHDT, CDR2 YNNKEL (reference sequence). Trimming took 6 bases from V and 5 from J; bases not matched to a gene: 9. This CDR3 spans 15 amino acids. The data were obtained in a study of CD8 T cells in ankylosing spondylitis. General study findings and limits: Blood from ankylosing spondylitis patients appeared to carry a characteristic eight-variant TCR beta motif. Disease-linked clones reportedly concentrated significantly in matched ankylosing spondylitis synovial fluid. Several of the motif variants were reported before in synovial fluid and blood from reactive arthritis.

Using its own MiXCR run on the 5' RACE reads, TCRdb lists one record per CDR3 protein. The sample contains 300,000 to 350,000 distinct CDR3 sequences, 11% of which appear only once. This TCR derives from a female donor with ankylosing spondylitis or in good health (not recorded which). The chain carries TRBV3-1 and TRBJ2-7, with 11 bases identical to TRBD2. Sequenced input: blood, either unsorted or a sorted T cell fraction (not recorded which). The CDR3 bases are TGTGCCAGCAGGCCTAGCGGGGGGAGTCCCCACGAGCAGTACTTC. Encoded protein: CASRPSGGSPHEQYF.